Listed here are 8 T cell receptor beta chains from one sample, sequenced in a study of cytotoxic CD8 clonotypes in ibrutinib-treated CLL. TCRdb keeps only in-frame clones here, not all; method: immunoSEQ multiplex PCR. The table includes roughly 190,000 clones, about two thirds detected once. This specimen was PBMCs, taken after 24 months of ibrutinib treatment. The receptors stem from a human donor with chronic lymphocytic leukemia.

The V gene is TRBV2, the J gene TRBJ1-1; D remains ambiguous. V lost 5 bases to trimming and J lost 1 base, with 11 bases between them. This CDR3 has 14 residues. The germline CDR1 and CDR2 sequences are SNHLY and FYNNEI. CDR3 sequence: CASSHYDQNTEAFF. The CDR3 DNA sequence: TGTGCCAGCAGTCATTACGACCAGAACACTGAAGCTTTCTTT. Supplemented by reference TRBV2 and TRBJ1-1, the full variable domain reads EPEVTQTPSHQVTQMGQEVILRCVPISNHLYFYWYRQILGQKVEFLVSFYNNEISEKSEIFDDQFSVERPDGSNFTLKIRSTKLEDSAMYFCASSHYDQNTEAFFGQGTRLTVV.

V gene TRBV18 combines with J gene TRBJ2-1, with 13 bases identical to TRBD2. CDR1 is KGHSH, CDR2 LQKENI, per germline. The CDR3 is 18 amino acids. V was pared by 4 bases and J by 2 bases, with 8 bases of the junction left unmatched. The CDR3 coding sequence is TGTGCCAGCTCACAGGGACTAGCGGGATTTCCTCCCTACAATGAGCAGTTCTTC. As protein: CASSQGLAGFPPYNEQFF.

There are a few counts of this clone. In nucleotides, the CDR3 is TGTGCCAGCTCACCACCGATAAGGACCTACGAGCAGTACTTC. It translates to CASSPPIRTYEQYF. The gene calls are TRBV18 and TRBJ2-7; D unresolved. Germline V CDR1 and CDR2: KGHSH, LQKENI. The CDR3 contains 14 residues. V was shortened by 0 bases and J by 2 bases, with 8 bases between the two germline ends.

The chain uses TRBV27 and TRBJ1-2, with 10 positions matching TRBD1. CDR3 length: 15 residues. Looked up from germline, CDR1 is MNHEY and CDR2 is SMNVEV (reference sequence). Trimming removed 10 bases from V and 6 bases from J; junction bases left unmatched: 14. This chain's CDR3 is CATMVLGQGVDGYTF. The CDR3 nucleotides read TGTGCCACCATGGTCTTAGGACAGGGGGTTGATGGCTACACCTTC.

The J gene is TRBJ1-5, the V gene TRBV9; no clear D gene. V shed 3 bases and J shed 4 bases, with 11 bases lying between them. Germline V CDR1 and CDR2: SGDLS, YYNGEE. The CDR3 extends over 14 amino acids. CDR3 sequence reads: CASSGVDPNQPQHF. The CDR3 DNA is TGTGCCAGCAGCGGAGTGGACCCAAATCAGCCCCAGCATTTT.

This clone appeared a single time. The chain joins TRBV11-1 to TRBJ2-2; D may be TRBD1 (7 bases). The V gene's germline CDR1 is SGHAT and CDR2 FQDESV (reference sequence). Trimming pared 5 bases from V and 4 bases from J, leaving 17 bases between. This CDR3 contains 16 residues. The CDR3 DNA sequence: TGTGCCAGCAGCCCTAAGACAGGGAGGAGCACCGGGGAGCTGTTTTTT. Translation gives CASSPKTGRSTGELFF. The full variable domain, with the rest looked up from reference TRBV11-1 and TRBJ2-2, is EAEVAQSPRYKITEKSQAVAFWCDPISGHATLYWYRQILGQGPELLVQFQDESVVDDSQLPKDRFSAERLKGVDSTLKIQPAELGDSAMYLCASSPKTGRSTGELFFGEGSRLTVL.

There are a few counts of this clone. The genes are TRBV27 and TRBJ1-1; D gene ambiguous. Germline V lookup: CDR1 MNHEY, CDR2 SMNVEV (reference sequence). There are 13 residues in the CDR3. The V end was cut by 4 bases, the J end by 2 bases, with 8 bases between. The CDR3 DNA reads as TGTGCCAGCAGTTACGGGGTTAACACTGAAGCTTTCTTT. This translates into CASSYGVNTEAFF.

The sample holds a few counts of this clone. The chain recombines TRBV7-3 with TRBJ2-5, with TRBD2 matching over 8 bases. The CDR3 runs to 15 residues. Losses at the gene ends were 1 base for V and 3 bases for J; bases not matched to a gene: 4. Germline V lookup: CDR1 SGHTA, CDR2 FQGTGA. As DNA, the CDR3 is TGTGCCAGCAGCTTAAAGGCGGGACTAGAAGAGACCCAGTACTTC. Its translation: CASSLKAGLEETQYF.